The 5 T cell receptor beta chains presented below share a single source sample, sequenced in a study of Ad26.COV2.S vaccination and SARS-CoV-2 variants. Some clones are missing from TCRdb's copy, which holds only in-frame ones; the method was immunoSEQ multiplex PCR. Altogether 350,000 to 450,000 clones are present, 90% to 95% being singletons, with the ten largest covering roughly 3.9%. This sample comprised peripheral blood, obtained after recovery from COVID-19. All receptors come from a human donor who had recovered from COVID-19.

This chain uses TRBV5-6 with TRBJ2-1; D not resolved. Germline CDR1 and CDR2: SGHDT and YYEEEE. This CDR3 comprises 11 residues. V dropped 4 bases and J dropped 6 bases, with 5 bases sitting between them. CDR3 sequence: CASSTANEQFF. In DNA, the CDR3 is TGTGCCAGCAGCACGGCCAATGAGCAGTTCTTC.

This chain uses TRBV12-5 with TRBJ1-6, with 10 bases that match TRBD1. V shed 2 bases and J 1 base; nucleotides not matched to a gene: 5. In germline, CDR1 is LGHNT, CDR2 FRNRAP. This CDR3 comprises 18 residues. The CDR3 region is CASGLSPGQGSYNSPLHF. CDR3 DNA sequence: TGTGCTAGTGGTTTGTCTCCGGGACAGGGGTCCTATAATTCACCCCTCCACTTT. Together with reference TRBV12-5 and TRBJ1-6, the CDR3 gives the full variable domain: DARVTQTPRHKVTEMGQEVTMRCQPILGHNTVFWYRQTMMQGLELLAYFRNRAPLDDSGMPKDRFSAEMPDATLATLKIQPSEPRDSAVYFCASGLSPGQGSYNSPLHFGNGTRLTVT.

This clone was found once. The V call is TRBV12-5, the J call TRBJ2-7, with unresolved D. Trimming took off 0 bases at V and 2 bases at J, with 11 bases between the two ends. Germline-derived CDR1 and CDR2 are LGHNT and FRNRAP. This CDR3 comprises 15 residues. Written as DNA, the CDR3 is TGTGCTAGTGGTTTGGTTGGGTGGGTCCCCTACGAGCAGTACTTC. It is translated as CASGLVGWVPYEQYF.

V usage is TRBV9 and J usage is TRBJ1-1, with D hard to call. V shed 4 bases and J shed 1 base, with 8 bases lying between them. CDR1 is SGDLS and CDR2 is YYNGEE in the germline V gene. The CDR3 has 13 residues. The CDR3 bases are TGTGCCAGCAGCCCGCGACAGAACACTGAAGCTTTCTTT. It yields the protein CASSPRQNTEAFF.

V gene TRBV13 combines with J gene TRBJ1-1; D may be TRBD1 (6 bases). The CDR3 contains 12 residues. V was trimmed by 6 bases and J by 6 bases, leaving 11 bases between them. Germline CDR1 reads PRHDT; CDR2 reads FYEKMQ (reference sequence). The CDR3 nucleotides are TGTGCCAGCAGGACAGGAATCCCTGAAGCTTTCTTT. The encoded protein is CASRTGIPEAFF.